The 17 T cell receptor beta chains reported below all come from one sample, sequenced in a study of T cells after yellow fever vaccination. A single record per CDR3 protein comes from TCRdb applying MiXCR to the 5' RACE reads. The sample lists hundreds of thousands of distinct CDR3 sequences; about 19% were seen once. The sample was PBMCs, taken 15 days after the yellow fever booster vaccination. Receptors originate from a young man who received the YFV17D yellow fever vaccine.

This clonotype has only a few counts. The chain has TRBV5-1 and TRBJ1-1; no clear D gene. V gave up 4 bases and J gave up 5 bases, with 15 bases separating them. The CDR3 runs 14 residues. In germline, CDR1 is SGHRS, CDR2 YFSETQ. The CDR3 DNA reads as TGCGCCAGCAGCCCAGAGGCCGGGCGTACTGAAGCTTTCTTT. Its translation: CASSPEAGRTEAFF. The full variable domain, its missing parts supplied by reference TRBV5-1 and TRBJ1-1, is KAGVTQTPRYLIKTRGQQVTLSCSPISGHRSVSWYQQTPGQGLQFLFEYFSETQRNKGNFPGRFSGRQFSNSRSEMNVSTLELGDSALYLCASSPEAGRTEAFFGQGTRLTVV.

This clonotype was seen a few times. CDR3 sequence: CASSRKRASTDTQYF. The CDR3 nucleotides are TGTGCCAGCAGCCGAAAGAGGGCAAGCACAGATACGCAGTATTTT. The chain has TRBV14 and TRBJ2-3, with D maybe TRBD2 (5 bases). The V end was cut by 4 bases, the J end by 0 bases, with 11 bases between. The V gene's germline CDR1 is SGHDN and CDR2 FVKESK. The CDR3 loop spans 15 amino acids.

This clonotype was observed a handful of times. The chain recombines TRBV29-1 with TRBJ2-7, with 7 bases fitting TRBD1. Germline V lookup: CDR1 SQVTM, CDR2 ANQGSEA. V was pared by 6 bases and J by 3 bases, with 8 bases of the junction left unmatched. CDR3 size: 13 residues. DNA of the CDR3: TGCAGCGTGTCACAGGGGAAAAACTACGAGCAGTACTTC. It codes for CSVSQGKNYEQYF.

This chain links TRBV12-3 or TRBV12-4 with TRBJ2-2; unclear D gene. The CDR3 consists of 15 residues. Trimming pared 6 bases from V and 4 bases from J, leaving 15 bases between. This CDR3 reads CASRNRASSTGELFF. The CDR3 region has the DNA TGTGCCAGCAGGAACCGGGCCTCGAGCACCGGGGAGCTGTTTTTT.

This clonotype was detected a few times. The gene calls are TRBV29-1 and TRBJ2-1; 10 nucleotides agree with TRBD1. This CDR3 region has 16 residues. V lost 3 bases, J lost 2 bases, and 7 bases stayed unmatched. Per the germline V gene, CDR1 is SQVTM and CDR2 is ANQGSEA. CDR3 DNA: TGCAGCGTTGAGTCCGGGACAGGGGTCACCTACAATGAGCAGTTCTTC. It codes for CSVESGTGVTYNEQFF.

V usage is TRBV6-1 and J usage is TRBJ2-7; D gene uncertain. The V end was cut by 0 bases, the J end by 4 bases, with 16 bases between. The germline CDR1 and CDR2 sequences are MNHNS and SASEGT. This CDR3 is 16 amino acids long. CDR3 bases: TGTGCCAGCAGTGAAGCGATAGGAAAACGTTCATACGAGCAGTACTTC. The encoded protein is CASSEAIGKRSYEQYF.

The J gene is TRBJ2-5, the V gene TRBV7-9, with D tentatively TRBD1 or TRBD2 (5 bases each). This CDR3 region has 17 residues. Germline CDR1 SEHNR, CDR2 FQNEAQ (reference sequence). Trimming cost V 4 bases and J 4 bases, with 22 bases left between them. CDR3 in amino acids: CASSSPGTPSRRETQYF. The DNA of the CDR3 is TGTGCCAGCAGCTCCCCCGGGACCCCCTCTAGGCGAGAGACCCAGTACTTC.

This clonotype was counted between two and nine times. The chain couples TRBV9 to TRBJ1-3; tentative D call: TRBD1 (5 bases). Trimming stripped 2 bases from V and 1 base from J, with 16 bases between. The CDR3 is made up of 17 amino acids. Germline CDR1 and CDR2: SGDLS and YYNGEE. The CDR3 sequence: CASSVDPGTGSGNTIYF. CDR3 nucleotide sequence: TGTGCCAGCAGCGTCGATCCGGGGACCGGATCTGGAAACACCATATATTTT. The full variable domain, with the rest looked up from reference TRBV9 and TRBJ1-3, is DSGVTQTPKHLITATGQRVTLRCSPRSGDLSVYWYQQSLDQGLQFLIQYYNGEERAKGNILERFSAQQFPDLHSELNLSSLELGDSALYFCASSVDPGTGSGNTIYFGEGSWLTVV.

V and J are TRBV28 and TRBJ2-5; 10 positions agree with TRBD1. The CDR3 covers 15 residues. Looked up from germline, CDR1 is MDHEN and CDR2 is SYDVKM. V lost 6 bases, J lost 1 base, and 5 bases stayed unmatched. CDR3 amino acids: CASSQRQGAQETQYF. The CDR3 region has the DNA TGTGCCAGCAGCCAACGACAGGGGGCCCAAGAGACCCAGTACTTC.

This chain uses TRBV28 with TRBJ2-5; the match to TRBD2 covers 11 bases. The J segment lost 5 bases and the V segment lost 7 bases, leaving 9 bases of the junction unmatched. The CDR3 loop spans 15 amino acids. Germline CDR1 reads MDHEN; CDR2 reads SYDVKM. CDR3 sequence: CASKFSGRASETQYF. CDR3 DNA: TGTGCCAGCAAGTTTAGCGGGAGGGCCTCGGAGACCCAGTACTTC. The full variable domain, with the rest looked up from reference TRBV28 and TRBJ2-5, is DVKVTQSSRYLVKRTGEKVFLECVQDMDHENMFWYRQDPGLGLRLIYFSYDVKMKEKGDIPEGYSVSREKKERFSLILESASTNQTSMYLCASKFSGRASETQYFGPGTRLLVL.

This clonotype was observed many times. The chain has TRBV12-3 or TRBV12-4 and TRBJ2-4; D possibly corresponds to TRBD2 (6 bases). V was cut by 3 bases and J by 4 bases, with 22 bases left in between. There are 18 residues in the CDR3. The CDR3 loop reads CASSFWVGDGGPKNIQYF. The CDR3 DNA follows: TGTGCCAGCAGTTTCTGGGTTGGGGATGGAGGGCCTAAAAACATTCAGTACTTC.

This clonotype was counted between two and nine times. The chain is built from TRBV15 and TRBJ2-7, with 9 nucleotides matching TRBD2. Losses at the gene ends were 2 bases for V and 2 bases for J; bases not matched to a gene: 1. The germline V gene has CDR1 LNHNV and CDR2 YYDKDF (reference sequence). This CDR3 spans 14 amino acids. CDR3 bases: TGTGCCACCAGCAGACTAGCGGGACCCTACGAGCAGTACTTC. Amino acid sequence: CATSRLAGPYEQYF.

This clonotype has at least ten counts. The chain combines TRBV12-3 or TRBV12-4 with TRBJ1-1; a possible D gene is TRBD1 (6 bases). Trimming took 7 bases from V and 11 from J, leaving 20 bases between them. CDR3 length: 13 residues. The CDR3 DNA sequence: TGTGCCAGCACCCTCGGACAGCCGACCACTGCTTTCTTT. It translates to CASTLGQPTTAFF.

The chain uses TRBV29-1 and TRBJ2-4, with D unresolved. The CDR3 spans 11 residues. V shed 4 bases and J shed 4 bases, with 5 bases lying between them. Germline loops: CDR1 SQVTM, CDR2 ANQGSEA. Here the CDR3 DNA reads TGCAGCGTTGCACAGAAAAACATTCAGTACTTC. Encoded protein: CSVAQKNIQYF. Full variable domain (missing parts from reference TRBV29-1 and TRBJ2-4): SAVISQKPSRDICQRGTSLTIQCQVDSQVTMMFWYRQQPGQSLTLIATANQGSEATYESGFVIDKFPISRPNLTFSTLTVSNMSPEDSSIYLCSVAQKNIQYFGAGTRLSVL.

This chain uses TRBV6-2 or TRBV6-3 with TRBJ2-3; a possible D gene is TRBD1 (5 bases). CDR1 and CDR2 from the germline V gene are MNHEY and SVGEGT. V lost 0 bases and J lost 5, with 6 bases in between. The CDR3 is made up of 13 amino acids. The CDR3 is CASSYSGQDTQYF. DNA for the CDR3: TGTGCCAGCAGTTACTCCGGACAAGATACGCAGTATTTT.

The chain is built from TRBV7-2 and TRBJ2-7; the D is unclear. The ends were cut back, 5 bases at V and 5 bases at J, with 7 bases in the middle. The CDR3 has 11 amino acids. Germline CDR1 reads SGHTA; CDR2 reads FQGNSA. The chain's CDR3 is CASSRWDEQYF. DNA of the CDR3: TGTGCCAGCAGCCGGTGGGACGAGCAGTACTTC.

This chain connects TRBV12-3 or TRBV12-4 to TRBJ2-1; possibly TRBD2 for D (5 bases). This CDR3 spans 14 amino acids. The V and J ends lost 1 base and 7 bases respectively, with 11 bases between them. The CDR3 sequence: CASSLGLAKNEQFF. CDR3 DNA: TGTGCCAGCAGTTTAGGTCTAGCAAAGAATGAGCAGTTCTTC.